Included here is one T cell receptor beta chain sequence, with context. This sample was included in a study of blood T cell repertoires in COVID-19. Profiling relied on immunoSEQ multiplex PCR, and the TCRdb table lists in-frame clones only, not all of them. Among around 86,000 clones, around 85% were seen once, and the ten largest hold roughly 40%. The sample comprised peripheral blood. This clonotype was sampled from a man older than 75 with acute or convalescent COVID-19.

The CDR3 DNA follows: TGTGCCAGCAGCTGGGACACATCTAATGAAAAACTGTTTTTT. Its translation is CASSWDTSNEKLFF. The rearrangement joins TRBV6-5 to TRBJ1-4, with D possibly matching TRBD1 (6 bases). V shed 6 bases and J shed 3 bases, with 11 bases lying between them. Germline loops: CDR1 MNHEY, CDR2 SVGAGI. The CDR3 is made up of 14 amino acids.